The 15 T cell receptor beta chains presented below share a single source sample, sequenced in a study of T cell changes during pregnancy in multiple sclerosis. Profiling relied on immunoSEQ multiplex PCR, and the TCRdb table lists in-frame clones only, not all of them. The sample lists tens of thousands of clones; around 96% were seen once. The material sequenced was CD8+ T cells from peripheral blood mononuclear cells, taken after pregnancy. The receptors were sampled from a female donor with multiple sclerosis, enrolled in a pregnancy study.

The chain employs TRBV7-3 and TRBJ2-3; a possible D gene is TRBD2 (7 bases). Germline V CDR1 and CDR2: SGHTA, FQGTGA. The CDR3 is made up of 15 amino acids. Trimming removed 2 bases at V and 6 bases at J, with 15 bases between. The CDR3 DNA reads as TGTGCCAGCAGCTTATTCGGGGGGCGAAGTGATACGCAGTATTTT. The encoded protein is CASSLFGGRSDTQYF.

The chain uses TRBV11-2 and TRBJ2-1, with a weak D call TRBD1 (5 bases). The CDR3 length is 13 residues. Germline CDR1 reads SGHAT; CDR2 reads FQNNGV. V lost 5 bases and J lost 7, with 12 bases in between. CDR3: CASSLTRANEQFF. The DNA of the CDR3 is TGTGCCAGCAGCCTAACCAGGGCGAATGAGCAGTTCTTC.

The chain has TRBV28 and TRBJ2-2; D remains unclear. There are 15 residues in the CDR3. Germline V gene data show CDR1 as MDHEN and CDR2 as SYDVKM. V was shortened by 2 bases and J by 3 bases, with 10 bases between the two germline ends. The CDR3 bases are TGTGCCAGCAGTTTAAGCCCCCGGGACACCGGGGAGCTGTTTTTT. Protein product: CASSLSPRDTGELFF.

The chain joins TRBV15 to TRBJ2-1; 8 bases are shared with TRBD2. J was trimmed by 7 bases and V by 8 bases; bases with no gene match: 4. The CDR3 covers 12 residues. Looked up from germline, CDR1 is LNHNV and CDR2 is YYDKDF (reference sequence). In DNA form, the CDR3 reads TGTGCCACCTTGGGACTAGAAAATGAGCAGTTCTTC. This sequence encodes CATLGLENEQFF. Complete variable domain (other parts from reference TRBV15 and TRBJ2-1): DAMVIQNPRYQVTQFGKPVTLSCSQTLNHNVMYWYQQKSSQAPKLLFHYYDKDFNNEADTPDNFQSRRPNTSFCFLDIRSPGLGDTAMYLCATLGLENEQFFGPGTRLTVL.

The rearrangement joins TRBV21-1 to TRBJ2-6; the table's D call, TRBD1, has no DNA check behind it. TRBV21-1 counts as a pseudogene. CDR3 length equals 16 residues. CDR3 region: CASSKTRAGGANVLTF. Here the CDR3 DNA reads TGTGCCAGCAGCAAGACCAGGGCCGGTGGGGCCAACGTCCTGACTTTC.

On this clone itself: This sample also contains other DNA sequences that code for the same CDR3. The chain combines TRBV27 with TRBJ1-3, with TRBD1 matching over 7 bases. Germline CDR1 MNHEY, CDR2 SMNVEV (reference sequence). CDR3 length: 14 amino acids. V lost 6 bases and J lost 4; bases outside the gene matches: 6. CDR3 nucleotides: TGTGCCAGCAGCTTACAGGGGAGCGGAAACACCATATATTTT. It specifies CASSLQGSGNTIYF.

The CDR3 reads CASSFGRDTEAFF. The CDR3 coding sequence is TGCGCCAGCAGCTTCGGCAGGGACACTGAAGCTTTCTTT. The genes are TRBV5-1 and TRBJ1-1; tentatively, D is TRBD1 (5 bases). V lost 2 bases to trimming and J lost 3 bases, with 8 bases between them. Germline V gene sequence: CDR1 SGHRS, CDR2 YFSETQ. The CDR3 extends over 13 amino acids.

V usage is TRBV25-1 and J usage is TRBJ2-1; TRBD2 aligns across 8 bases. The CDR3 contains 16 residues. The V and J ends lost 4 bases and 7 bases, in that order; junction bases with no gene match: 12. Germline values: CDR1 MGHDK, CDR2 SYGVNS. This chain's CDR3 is CASSGTESGSRNEQFF. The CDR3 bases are TGTGCCAGCAGTGGCACCGAAAGCGGGAGTAGGAATGAGCAGTTCTTC.

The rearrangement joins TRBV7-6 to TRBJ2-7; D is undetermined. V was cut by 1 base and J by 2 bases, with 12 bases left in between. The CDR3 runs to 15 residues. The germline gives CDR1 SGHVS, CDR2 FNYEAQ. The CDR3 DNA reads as TGTGCCAGCAGCTTAGAGGTAGCACCGACCTACGAGCAGTACTTC. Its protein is CASSLEVAPTYEQYF.

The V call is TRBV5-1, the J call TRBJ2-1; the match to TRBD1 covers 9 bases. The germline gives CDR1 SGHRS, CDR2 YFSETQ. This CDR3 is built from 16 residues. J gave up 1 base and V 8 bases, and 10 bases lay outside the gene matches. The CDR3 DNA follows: TGCGCCAGTTATGGGTCCGGGACAGGGTCCTACAATGAGCAGTTCTTC. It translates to CASYGSGTGSYNEQFF.

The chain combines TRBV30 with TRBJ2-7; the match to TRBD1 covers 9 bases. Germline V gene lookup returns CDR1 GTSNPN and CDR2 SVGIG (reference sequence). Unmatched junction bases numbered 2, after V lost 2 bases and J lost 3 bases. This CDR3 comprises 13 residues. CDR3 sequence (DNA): TGTGCCTGGAGTCTGGACAGGGGCTACGAGCAGTACTTC. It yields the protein CAWSLDRGYEQYF.

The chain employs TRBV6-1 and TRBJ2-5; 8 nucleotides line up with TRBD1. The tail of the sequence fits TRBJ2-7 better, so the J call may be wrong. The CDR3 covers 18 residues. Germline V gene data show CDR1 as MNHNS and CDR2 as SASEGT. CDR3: CASSEIGVVRGPSYEQYF. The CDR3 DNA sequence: TGTGCCAGCAGTGAAATCGGAGTAGTCAGGGGGCCCTCCTACGAGCAGTACTTC.

CDR3 nucleotides: TGTGCCAGCAGTTTAGGTAGTTACGAGCAGTACTTC. It is translated as CASSLGSYEQYF. The chain is built from TRBV28 and TRBJ2-7; D not certain. In germline, CDR1 is MDHEN, CDR2 SYDVKM. V lost 2 bases to trimming and J lost 4 bases, with 6 bases between them. This CDR3 has 12 amino acids.

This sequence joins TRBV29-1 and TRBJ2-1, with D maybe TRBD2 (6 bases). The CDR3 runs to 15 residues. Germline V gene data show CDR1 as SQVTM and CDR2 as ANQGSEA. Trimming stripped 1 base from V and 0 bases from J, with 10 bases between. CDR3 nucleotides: TGCAGCGTTGAAGGGGACTTGAGCTCCTACAATGAGCAGTTCTTC. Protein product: CSVEGDLSSYNEQFF.

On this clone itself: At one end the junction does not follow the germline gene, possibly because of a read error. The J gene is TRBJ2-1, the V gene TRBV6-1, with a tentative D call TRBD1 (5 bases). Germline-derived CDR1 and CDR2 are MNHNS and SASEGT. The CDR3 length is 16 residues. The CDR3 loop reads CASSVQGTGYLNQQFF. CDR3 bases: TGTGCCAGCAGTGTCCAGGGTACCGGGTACCTCAATCAGCAGTTCTTC.